Detailed here is one T cell receptor (beta chain). Antigen: not known. The V end was cut by 3 bases, the J end by 2 bases, with 4 bases between. Looked up from germline, CDR1 is SEHNR and CDR2 is FQNEAQ (reference sequence). CDR3 size: 12 residues. The data derive from a study of graft-versus-host responses after intestinal transplantation. The wider study: All recipients were given anti-thymocyte globulin induction, and tacrolimus and steroids were then administered for around three years.

Broader study findings: The authors found GvH clones in recipient marrow, some appearing first in ileum or blood.

Only in-frame clones appear in the TCRdb table, and some are missing; sequencing was by immunoSEQ multiplex PCR. The sample lists around 99,000 clones; under 95% were seen once. V usage is TRBV7-9 and J usage is TRBJ1-1; no definite D call. Sequences were derived from unstimulated CD8+ T cells sorted from spleen or lymph node cells, sampled before intestinal transplant. The sequence was obtained from a human donor who received an intestinal transplant. CDR3 DNA sequence: TGTGCCAGCAGCTTTCTTAACACTGAAGCTTTCTTT. It encodes CASSFLNTEAFF.